Below, 17 T cell receptor beta chains from the same sample are listed, as sequenced in a study of cytomegalovirus exposure and HLA in healthy donors. PCR used 60 Vbeta primers and 13 Jbeta primers. The assay was immunoSEQ multiplex PCR, and TCRdb's table has in-frame clones only and misses some. This sample contains approximately 190,000 clones. Sample: PBMCs. The source of these receptors is a young man in good health and CMV-seronegative.

The chain is built from TRBV19 and TRBJ2-1; 7 nucleotides match TRBD1. Germline CDR1 and CDR2: LNHDA and SQIVND (reference sequence). Unmatched junction bases numbered 4, after V lost 9 bases and J lost 5 bases. The CDR3 loop spans 12 amino acids. In DNA, the CDR3 is TGTGCCAGCGCCGGACAGGACAATGAGCAGTTCTTC. This sequence encodes CASAGQDNEQFF.

The J gene is TRBJ1-5, the V gene TRBV7-9, with D tentatively TRBD1 (6 bases). CDR1 is SEHNR and CDR2 is FQNEAQ in the germline V gene (reference sequence). Trimming took off 1 base at V and 9 bases at J, with 13 bases between the two ends. This CDR3 contains 14 residues. CDR3: CASSLGGGGAPQHF. The CDR3 DNA sequence: TGTGCCAGCAGCTTAGGTGGGGGCGGCGCGCCCCAGCATTTT.

V and J are TRBV5-1 and TRBJ2-5; D perhaps matches TRBD2 (5 bases). The J call is uncertain, as TRBJ2-7 better fits the DNA end. This CDR3 region has 12 residues. Germline V CDR1 and CDR2: SGHRS, YFSETQ. Here the CDR3 DNA reads TGCGCCAGCAGCTCGGACTTCTACGAGCAGTACTTC. Its translation: CASSSDFYEQYF.

The chain couples TRBV7-9 to TRBJ1-6; D is ambiguous. Germline assignment: CDR1 SEHNR and CDR2 FQNEAQ (reference sequence). V was pared by 5 bases and J by 5 bases, with 13 bases between. This CDR3 is 15 amino acids long. CDR3 residues: CASSREAINNSPLHF. DNA for the CDR3: TGTGCCAGCAGCCGCGAAGCTATCAATAATTCACCCCTCCACTTT.

On this clone: Other nucleotide sequences from this sample produce the same CDR3. This chain links TRBV4-2 with TRBJ2-4, with TRBD2 matching 10 bases. Germline V gene lookup returns CDR1 LGHNA and CDR2 YNFKEQ. Trimming at V came to 2 bases and at J to 2 bases, leaving 6 bases not matched to a gene. The CDR3 is made up of 17 amino acids. CDR3 sequence (DNA): TGTGCCAGCAGCCAACCTTCTAGCGGGAGTTCCAAAAACATTCAGTACTTC. It translates to CASSQPSSGSSKNIQYF.

The chain employs TRBV5-4 and TRBJ2-1; a weak D match, TRBD2 (6 bases). V was shortened by 0 bases and J by 0 bases, with 10 bases between the two germline ends. The CDR3 consists of 16 residues. Germline V gives CDR1 SGHNT, CDR2 YYREEE (reference sequence). CDR3 amino acids: CASSLGAGSSYNEQFF. CDR3 DNA: TGTGCCAGCAGCTTGGGGGCGGGAAGCTCCTACAATGAGCAGTTCTTC.

The V call is TRBV25-1, the J call TRBJ1-2; perhaps TRBD1 as D (6 bases). Germline V CDR1 and CDR2: MGHDK, SYGVNS. The CDR3 extends over 15 amino acids. The germline V and J ends were trimmed by 3 bases and 5 bases, with 16 bases remaining between them. CDR3 coding DNA: TGTGCCAGCAGTGATGGGGCAGGGGTACGGTATGGCTACACCTTC. Its translation is CASSDGAGVRYGYTF.

The chain recombines TRBV19 with TRBJ2-7; 8 positions agree with TRBD2. V lost 2 bases, J lost 3 bases, and 6 bases stayed unmatched. The V gene's germline CDR1 is LNHDA and CDR2 SQIVND (reference sequence). The CDR3 covers 15 residues. CDR3 coding DNA: TGTGCCAGTAGTATACAAGCGGGAGCGGGCTACGAGCAGTACTTC. It yields the protein CASSIQAGAGYEQYF. Filled out from reference TRBV19 and TRBJ2-7, the complete variable domain reads DGGITQSPKYLFRKEGQNVTLSCEQNLNHDAMYWYRQDPGQGLRLIYYSQIVNDFQKGDIAEGYSVSREKKESFPLTVTSAQKNPTAFYLCASSIQAGAGYEQYFGPGTRLTVT.

The rearrangement links TRBV5-1 to TRBJ1-2; D is perhaps TRBD1 (5 bases). Germline V gene data show CDR1 as SGHRS and CDR2 as YFSETQ. V gave up 1 base and J gave up 0 bases, with 10 bases separating them. This CDR3 region has 15 residues. The CDR3 DNA reads as TGCGCCAGCAGCTTGCTCCAGGGTCCTAACTATGGCTACACCTTC. Translated: CASSLLQGPNYGYTF.

The chain couples TRBV7-8 to TRBJ2-7, with 9 bases that match TRBD2. Germline V gene lookup returns CDR1 SGHVS and CDR2 FQNEAQ. The CDR3 is 16 amino acids. V shed 5 bases, J shed 2 bases, and the junction held 10 bases outside the gene matches. CDR3 protein: CASSGHLAGFPYEQYF. The CDR3 DNA sequence: TGTGCCAGCAGCGGCCACCTAGCGGGATTCCCCTACGAGCAGTACTTC.

V is TRBV5-6 and J is TRBJ1-2; D is unresolved. Deletions cut 7 bases from V and 6 bases from J, with 13 bases between. The length of the CDR3 is 12 residues. From germline, CDR1 is SGHDT and CDR2 YYEEEE. The CDR3 coding sequence is TGTGCCAGCTCTAGGTCCGTTGATGGCTACACCTTC. Translating it yields CASSRSVDGYTF.

CDR3 bases: TGTGCCAGCAGTTACGCGGGGGCCTCCTACGAGCAGTACTTC. Translating gives CASSYAGASYEQYF. The rearrangement links TRBV6-5 to TRBJ2-7; D perhaps matches TRBD2 (7 bases). There are 14 residues in the CDR3. The germline V and J ends were trimmed by 2 bases and 0 bases, with 8 bases remaining between them. Germline loops: CDR1 MNHEY, CDR2 SVGAGI.

The chain carries TRBV7-2 and TRBJ1-2; D remains ambiguous. V lost 4 bases to trimming and J lost 1 base, with 13 bases between them. The CDR3 sequence is 15 residues long. Germline lookup yields CDR1 SGHTA and CDR2 FQGNSA. CDR3 sequence: CASSSTYTSNYGYTF. For the CDR3, the DNA is TGTGCCAGCAGCTCGACTTACACCAGTAACTATGGCTACACCTTC.

This sequence joins TRBV27 and TRBJ1-5; D unresolved. The CDR3 extends over 14 amino acids. Germline V gene sequence: CDR1 MNHEY, CDR2 SMNVEV (reference sequence). The V gene lost 10 bases and the J gene lost 1 base, with 14 bases spanning the gap. The chain's CDR3 is CATANLESNQPQHF. In nucleotides, the CDR3 is TGTGCCACTGCAAATTTGGAGAGCAATCAGCCCCAGCATTTT.

The chain has TRBV27 and TRBJ2-7; 14 bases align to TRBD2. CDR3 length: 17 amino acids. Germline CDR1 MNHEY, CDR2 SMNVEV (reference sequence). The J segment lost 7 bases and the V segment lost 2 bases, leaving 10 bases of the junction unmatched. The CDR3 DNA follows: TGTGCCAGCAGTTTAGGGACTAGCGGGAGACGAGGAAGGGAGCAGTACTTC. Translated: CASSLGTSGRRGREQYF.

The chain links TRBV29-1 to TRBJ1-4, with a possible D match to TRBD1 (5 bases). Trimming shortened V by 5 bases and J by 3 bases, and 10 bases separated the two germline ends. The CDR3 covers 13 residues. Per the germline V gene, CDR1 is SQVTM and CDR2 is ANQGSEA. The CDR3 DNA follows: TGCAGCGTTAATGTAGGGGCTAATGAAAAACTGTTTTTT. This encodes CSVNVGANEKLFF.

V is TRBV5-6 and J is TRBJ1-5; 8 nucleotides align to TRBD1. V was clipped by 4 bases and J by 2 bases; unmatched bases: 11. The length of the CDR3 is 17 residues. CDR1 and CDR2 from the germline V gene are SGHDT and YYEEEE. The chain's CDR3 is CASSKLQGAVGNQPQHF. CDR3 DNA: TGTGCCAGCAGCAAACTTCAGGGGGCGGTGGGCAATCAGCCCCAGCATTTT. Looking up the rest from reference TRBV5-6 and TRBJ1-5 gives the full variable domain: DAGVTQSPTHLIKTRGQQVTLRCSPKSGHDTVSWYQQALGQGPQFIFQYYEEEERQRGNFPDRFSGHQFPNYSSELNVNALLLGDSALYLCASSKLQGAVGNQPQHFGDGTRLSIL.